This TCR beta chain was sequenced in a study of beta chain features in type 1 diabetes. The CDR3 is 14 amino acids. The germline CDR1 and CDR2 sequences are SEHNR and FQNEAQ (reference sequence). The ends were cut back, 5 bases at V and 6 bases at J, with 15 bases in the middle. General study results and limits: Naive, central memory and regulatory TCRB repertoires appeared more similar among patients than healthy donors. Lower insertion and higher deletion counts appeared at VDJ junctions in type 1 diabetes patients.

Worth noting for this clone: Its antigen is not known.

What was sequenced were expressed TCRB transcripts, since all of the isolated RNA had been reverse transcribed. The read count averaged approximately 4 million across naive, central memory and regulatory T cell samples. Using immunoSEQ multiplex PCR, the repertoire was profiled, and TCRdb retains in-frame clones only, with some absent. The table shows around 500,000 clones, with about 10% occurring only once. Via CD45RO/CCR7/CD25/CD127/CD95/CD27, cells of the CD4+ naive, central memory, regulatory and stem cell-like memory subsets were sorted. The source is a woman under 30 in good health. The sequenced sample consisted of naive CD4+ T cells from blood. The chain joins TRBV7-9 to TRBJ2-3; D possibly uses TRBD1 or TRBD2 (5 bases each). In nucleotides, the CDR3 is TGTGCCAGCAGCCGAAGAACCGGGGACGATACGCAGTATTTT. Protein product: CASSRRTGDDTQYF.